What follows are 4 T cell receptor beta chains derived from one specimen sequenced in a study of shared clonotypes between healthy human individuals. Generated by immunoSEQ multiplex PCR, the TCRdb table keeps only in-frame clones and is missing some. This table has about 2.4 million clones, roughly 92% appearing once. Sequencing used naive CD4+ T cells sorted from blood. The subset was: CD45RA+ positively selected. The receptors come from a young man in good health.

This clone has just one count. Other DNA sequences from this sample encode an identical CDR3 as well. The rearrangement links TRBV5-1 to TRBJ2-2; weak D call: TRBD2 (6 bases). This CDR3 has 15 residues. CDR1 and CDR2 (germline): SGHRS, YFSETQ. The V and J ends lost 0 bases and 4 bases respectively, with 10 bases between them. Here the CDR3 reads CASSLAGDGTGELFF. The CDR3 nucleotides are TGCGCCAGCAGCTTGGCGGGGGATGGCACCGGGGAGCTGTTTTTT. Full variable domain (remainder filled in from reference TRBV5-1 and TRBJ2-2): KAGVTQTPRYLIKTRGQQVTLSCSPISGHRSVSWYQQTPGQGLQFLFEYFSETQRNKGNFPGRFSGRQFSNSRSEMNVSTLELGDSALYLCASSLAGDGTGELFFGEGSRLTVL.

CDR3 loop: CAISDPSVRRSEAFF. CDR3 sequence (DNA): TGTGCCATCAGTGACCCCTCCGTCCGTAGGTCTGAAGCTTTCTTT. The rearrangement links TRBV10-3 to TRBJ1-1, with D unresolved. In germline, CDR1 is ENHRY, CDR2 SYGVKD. The CDR3 sequence is 15 residues long. Between the trimmed V and J ends, which lost 3 bases and 6 bases, there was a span of 17 bases.

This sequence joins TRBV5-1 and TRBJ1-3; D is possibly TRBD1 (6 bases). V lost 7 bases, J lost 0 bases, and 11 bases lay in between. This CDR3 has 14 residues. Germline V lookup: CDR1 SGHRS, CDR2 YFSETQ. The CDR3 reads CASRQESSGNTIYF. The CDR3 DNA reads TGCGCCAGCCGACAGGAGAGCTCTGGAAACACCATATATTTT.

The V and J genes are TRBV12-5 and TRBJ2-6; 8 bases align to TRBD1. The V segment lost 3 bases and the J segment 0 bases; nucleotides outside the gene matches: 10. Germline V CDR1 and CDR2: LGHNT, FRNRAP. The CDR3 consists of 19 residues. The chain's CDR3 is CASGFGGKGQDSGANVLTF. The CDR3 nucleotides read TGTGCTAGTGGTTTTGGGGGTAAGGGACAGGACTCTGGGGCCAACGTCCTGACTTTC.